Listed here are 4 T cell receptor beta chains from one sample, sequenced in a study of cytomegalovirus exposure and HLA in healthy donors. PCR primers comprised 60 Vbeta and 13 Jbeta primers. Only in-frame clones appear in the TCRdb table, and some are missing; sequencing was by immunoSEQ multiplex PCR. This table holds about 200,000 clones, roughly three quarters found once. The sequencing input was PBMCs. The source is a man aged 45 to 65 in good health and CMV-seronegative.

V and J are TRBV10-2 and TRBJ1-5; TRBD1 might be the D (5 bases). The ends were cut back, 5 bases at V and 5 bases at J, with 7 bases in the middle. The CDR3 is 12 amino acids. Germline CDR1 WSHSY, CDR2 SAAADI. CDR3 sequence (DNA): TGCGCCAGCAGTCAAGGGGATCAGCCCCAGCATTTT. Its translation is CASSQGDQPQHF.

This chain links TRBV5-8 with TRBJ2-5, with 7 nucleotides matching TRBD1. This CDR3 is 15 amino acids long. CDR1 is SGHTS and CDR2 is YDEGEE in the germline V gene. V shed 6 bases and J 3 bases; nucleotides not matched to a gene: 11. CDR3: CASIRTGLLKETQYF. In DNA, the CDR3 is TGTGCCAGCATCCGGACAGGACTCTTAAAAGAGACCCAGTACTTC.

The CDR3 DNA reads TGTGCCAGCAGCCCACCGGGGTCCCGCGAGCAGTACTTC. Translating it yields CASSPPGSREQYF. The chain combines TRBV7-9 with TRBJ2-7, with TRBD2 as a possible D gene (5 bases). This CDR3 spans 13 amino acids. Trimming shortened V by 5 bases and J by 6 bases, and 14 bases separated the two germline ends. In germline, CDR1 is SEHNR, CDR2 FQNEAQ (reference sequence).

This chain links TRBV7-2 with TRBJ1-5; D remains unclear. Germline V CDR1 and CDR2: SGHTA, FQGNSA. Trimming took 0 bases from V and 4 from J, leaving 7 bases between them. The CDR3 has 14 amino acids. CDR3 coding DNA: TGTGCCAGCAGCTTAGCGGCACGAAATCAGCCCCAGCATTTT. Its protein is CASSLAARNQPQHF.